This T cell receptor (beta chain) was recovered during a study of blood T cell repertoires in COVID-19. Study information: Samples came from the United States, Italy and Spain, spanning acute and convalescent COVID-19.

Trimming left V 7 bases short and J 7 bases short, with 13 bases between. CDR1 and CDR2 (germline): SNHLY, FYNNEI. The CDR3 is 12 residues long. Sequenced by immunoSEQ multiplex PCR; TCRdb stores in-frame clones only, minus some. The sample lists some 83,000 clones; roughly nine tenths were seen once. The chain links TRBV2 to TRBJ1-2; D gene ambiguous. This sequence was found in a woman aged 80 or over with active or convalescent COVID-19. The sample consisted of peripheral blood. The CDR3 protein is CASKAESGGYTF. DNA of the CDR3: TGTGCCAGCAAGGCAGAATCGGGTGGCTACACCTTC. Complete variable domain (other parts from reference TRBV2 and TRBJ1-2): EPEVTQTPSHQVTQMGQEVILRCVPISNHLYFYWYRQILGQKVEFLVSFYNNEISEKSEIFDDQFSVERPDGSNFTLKIRSTKLEDSAMYFCASKAESGGYTFGSGTRLTVV.